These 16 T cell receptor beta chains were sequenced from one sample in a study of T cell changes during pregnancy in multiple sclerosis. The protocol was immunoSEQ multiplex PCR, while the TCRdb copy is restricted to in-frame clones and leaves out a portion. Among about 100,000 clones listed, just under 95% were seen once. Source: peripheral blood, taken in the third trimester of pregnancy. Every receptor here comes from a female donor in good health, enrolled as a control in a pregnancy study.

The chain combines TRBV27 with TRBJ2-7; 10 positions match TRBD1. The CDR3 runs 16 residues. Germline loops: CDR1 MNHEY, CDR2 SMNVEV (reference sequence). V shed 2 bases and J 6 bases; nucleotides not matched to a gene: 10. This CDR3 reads CASSLRPGQGPFEQYF. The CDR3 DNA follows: TGTGCCAGCAGTTTACGACCGGGACAGGGGCCGTTCGAGCAGTACTTC.

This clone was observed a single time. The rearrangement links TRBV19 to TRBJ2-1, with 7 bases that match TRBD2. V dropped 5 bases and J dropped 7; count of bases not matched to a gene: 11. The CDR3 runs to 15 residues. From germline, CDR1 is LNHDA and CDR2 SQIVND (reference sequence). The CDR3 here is CASSSHGTIQNEQFF. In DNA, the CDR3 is TGTGCCAGTAGTTCGCACGGGACTATTCAAAATGAGCAGTTCTTC.

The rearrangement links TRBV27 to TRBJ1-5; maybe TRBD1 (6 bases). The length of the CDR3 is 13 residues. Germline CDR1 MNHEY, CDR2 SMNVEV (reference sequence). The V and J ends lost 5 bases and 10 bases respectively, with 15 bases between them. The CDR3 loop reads CASSNTGITPQHF. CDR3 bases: TGTGCCAGCAGTAACACAGGGATTACACCCCAGCATTTT.

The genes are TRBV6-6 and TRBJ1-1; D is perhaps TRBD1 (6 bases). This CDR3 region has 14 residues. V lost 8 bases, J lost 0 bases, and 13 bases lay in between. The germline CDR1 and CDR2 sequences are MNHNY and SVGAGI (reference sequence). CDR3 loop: CASVWDTLNTEAFF. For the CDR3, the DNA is TGTGCCAGCGTATGGGACACCTTGAACACTGAAGCTTTCTTT.

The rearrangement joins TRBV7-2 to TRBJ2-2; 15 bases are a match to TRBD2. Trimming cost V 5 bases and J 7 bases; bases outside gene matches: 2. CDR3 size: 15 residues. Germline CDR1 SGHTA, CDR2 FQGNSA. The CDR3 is CASSGLAGGRGELFF. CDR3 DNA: TGTGCCAGCAGCGGACTAGCGGGGGGGCGCGGGGAGCTGTTTTTT.

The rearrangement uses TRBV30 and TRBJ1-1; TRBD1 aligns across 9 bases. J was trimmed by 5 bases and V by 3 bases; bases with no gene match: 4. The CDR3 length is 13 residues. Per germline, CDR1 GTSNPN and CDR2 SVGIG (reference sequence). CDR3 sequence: CAWRGQGWTEAFF. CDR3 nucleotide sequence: TGTGCCTGGAGAGGACAGGGGTGGACTGAAGCTTTCTTT.

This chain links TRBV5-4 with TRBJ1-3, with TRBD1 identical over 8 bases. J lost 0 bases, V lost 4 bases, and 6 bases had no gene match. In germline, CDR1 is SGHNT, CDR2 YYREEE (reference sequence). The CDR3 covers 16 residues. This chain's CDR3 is CASSPGQAYSGNTIYF. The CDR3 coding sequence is TGTGCCAGCAGCCCGGGACAGGCCTACTCTGGAAACACCATATATTTT.

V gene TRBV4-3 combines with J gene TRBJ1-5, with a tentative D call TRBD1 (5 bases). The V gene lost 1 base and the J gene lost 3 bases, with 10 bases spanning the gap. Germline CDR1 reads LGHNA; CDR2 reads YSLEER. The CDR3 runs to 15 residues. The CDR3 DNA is TGCGCCAGCAGCCAAGCAACAGGACCCAATCAGCCCCAGCATTTT. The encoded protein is CASSQATGPNQPQHF.

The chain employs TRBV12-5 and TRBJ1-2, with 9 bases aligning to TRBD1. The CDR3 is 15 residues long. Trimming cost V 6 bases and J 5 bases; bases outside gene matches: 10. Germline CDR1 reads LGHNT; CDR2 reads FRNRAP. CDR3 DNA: TGTGCTAGTGGGTCCTCCGGGACAGGGTGGTATGGCTACACCTTC. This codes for CASGSSGTGWYGYTF.

CDR3 in amino acids: CASGTGIRETQYF. The CDR3 DNA reads as TGTGCCAGTGGGACAGGGATAAGGGAGACCCAGTACTTC. The rearrangement joins TRBV19 to TRBJ2-5; TRBD1 matches 9 bases. The ends lost 8 bases at V and 5 bases at J; junction bases unmatched: 6. CDR1 is LNHDA, CDR2 SQIVND, per germline (reference sequence). This CDR3 is 13 amino acids long.

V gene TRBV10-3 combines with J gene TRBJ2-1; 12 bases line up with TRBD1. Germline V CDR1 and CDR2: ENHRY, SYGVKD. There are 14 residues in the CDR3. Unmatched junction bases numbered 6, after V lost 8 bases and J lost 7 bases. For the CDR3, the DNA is TGTGCCATCTACTCGGGACAGGGGGCAAATGAGCAGTTCTTC. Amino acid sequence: CAIYSGQGANEQFF.

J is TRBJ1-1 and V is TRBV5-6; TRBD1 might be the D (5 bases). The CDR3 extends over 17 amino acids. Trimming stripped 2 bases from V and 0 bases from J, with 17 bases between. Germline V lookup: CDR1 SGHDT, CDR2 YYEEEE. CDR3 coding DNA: TGTGCCAGCAGCTTAACGTTGGGGGAGGAAATGAACACTGAAGCTTTCTTT. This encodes CASSLTLGEEMNTEAFF.

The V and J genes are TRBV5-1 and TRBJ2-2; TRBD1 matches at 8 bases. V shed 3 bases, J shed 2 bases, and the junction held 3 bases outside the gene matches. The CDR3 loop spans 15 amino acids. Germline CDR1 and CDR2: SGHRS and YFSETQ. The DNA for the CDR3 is TGCGCCAGCAGCTACGGACAGGGAAACACCGGGGAGCTGTTTTTT. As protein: CASSYGQGNTGELFF. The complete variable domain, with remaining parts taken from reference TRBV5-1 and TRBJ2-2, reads KAGVTQTPRYLIKTRGQQVTLSCSPISGHRSVSWYQQTPGQGLQFLFEYFSETQRNKGNFPGRFSGRQFSNSRSEMNVSTLELGDSALYLCASSYGQGNTGELFFGEGSRLTVL.

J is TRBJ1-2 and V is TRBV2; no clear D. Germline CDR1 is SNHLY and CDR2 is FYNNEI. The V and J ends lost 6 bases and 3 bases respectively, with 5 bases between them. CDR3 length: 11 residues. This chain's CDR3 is CASRTDYGYTF. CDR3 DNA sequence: TGTGCCAGCAGAACAGACTATGGCTACACCTTC.

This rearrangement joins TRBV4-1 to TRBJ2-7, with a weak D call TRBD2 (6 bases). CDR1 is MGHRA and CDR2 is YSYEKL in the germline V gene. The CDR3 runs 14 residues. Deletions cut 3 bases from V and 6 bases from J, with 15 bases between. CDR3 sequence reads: CASSQEGTGAEQYF. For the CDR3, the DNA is TGCGCCAGCAGCCAGGAGGGAACAGGAGCCGAGCAGTACTTC.

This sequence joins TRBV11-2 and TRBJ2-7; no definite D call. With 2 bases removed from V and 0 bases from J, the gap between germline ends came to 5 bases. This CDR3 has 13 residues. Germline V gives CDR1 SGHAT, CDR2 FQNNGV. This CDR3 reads CASSLRSSYEQYF. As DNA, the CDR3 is TGTGCCAGCAGCTTAAGGAGCTCCTACGAGCAGTACTTC.